This T cell receptor beta chain was recorded in a study of blood T cell repertoires in COVID-19. Overall study context: Whether acute or convalescent, the COVID-19 samples came from the United States, Italy and Spain.

Ages ranged from about 18 to 89 years, with residence in 24 US areas. Participants' own reports of clinical history determined their cohort assignment. TCRdb keeps only in-frame clones here, not all; method: immunoSEQ multiplex PCR. The profile shows about 160,000 clones, over 70% of them singletons. The trim removed 5 bases at V and 3 bases at J, leaving 7 bases unmatched. This CDR3 has 15 residues. Germline CDR1 and CDR2: MNHEY and SMNVEV (reference sequence). This chain joins TRBV27 and TRBJ2-1, with TRBD2 matching over 7 bases. Sequenced material: PBMCs or T cells enriched from blood (not recorded which). The origin of this receptor is a woman aged 40 to 50 with acute COVID-19. The CDR3 loop is CASSERDGRYNEQFF. The CDR3 nucleotides are TGTGCCAGCAGTGAGCGGGATGGACGCTACAATGAGCAGTTCTTC.